This TCR beta chain is drawn from a study of shared clonotypes between healthy human individuals. Overall study findings and caveats: Sampling covered blood only; tissue repertoires likely differ.

On this clone: What it recognizes is unknown.

Repertoires were generated with immunoSEQ multiplex PCR, while TCRdb's copy carries only in-frame clones and drops some. This table holds millions of clones, over 90% found once. Trimming removed 3 bases at V and 5 bases at J, with 16 bases between. The CDR3 covers 15 residues. In germline, CDR1 is MNHNS, CDR2 SASEGT. The chain carries TRBV6-1 and TRBJ2-5, with a weak D call TRBD2 (5 bases). The sequence was obtained from a man in his late teens or twenties in good health. Some clones in this sample may be carry-over from other donors' samples. The specimen was naive CD4+ T cells from PBMCs. Subset specified: CD45RA+ positively selected. This CDR3 is CASSDSDRPWETQYF. The CDR3 DNA reads TGTGCCAGCAGTGATAGCGACCGTCCGTGGGAGACCCAGTACTTC.